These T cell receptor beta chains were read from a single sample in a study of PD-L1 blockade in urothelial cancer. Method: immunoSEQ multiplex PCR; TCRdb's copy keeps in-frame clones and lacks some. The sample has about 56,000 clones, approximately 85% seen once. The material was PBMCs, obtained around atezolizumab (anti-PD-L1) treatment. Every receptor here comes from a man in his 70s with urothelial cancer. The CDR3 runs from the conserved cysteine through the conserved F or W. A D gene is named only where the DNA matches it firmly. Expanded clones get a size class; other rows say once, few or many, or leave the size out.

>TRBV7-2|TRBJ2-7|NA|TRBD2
TGTGCCAGCAGCTCCGACCGACTAGCGGGAGACCTCCCAGCCGAGCAGTACTTC
CASSSDRLAGDLPAEQYF
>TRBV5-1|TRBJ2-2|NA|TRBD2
TGCGCCAGCAGCACAGGGACTAGCGGGAACACCGGGGAGCTGTTTTTT
CASSTGTSGNTGELFF
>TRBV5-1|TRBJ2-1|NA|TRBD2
TGCGCCAGCAGCTTGGGGACTAGCGGGAGAACGGATGAGCAGTTCTTC
CASSLGTSGRTDEQFF
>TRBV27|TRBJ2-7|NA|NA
TGTGCCAGCAGTTTAGCAGGGTCCTCGTCCTACGAGCAGTACTTC
CASSLAGSSSYEQYF
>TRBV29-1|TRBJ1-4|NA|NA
TGCAGCGTACCGGGGGGGAATGAAAAACTGTTTTTT
CSVPGGNEKLFF
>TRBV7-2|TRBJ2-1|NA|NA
TGTGCCAGCAGGGGGCCCTCCTACAATGAGCAGTTCTTC
CASRGPSYNEQFF
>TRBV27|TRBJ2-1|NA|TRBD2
TGTGCCAGCAGCCCTAGCGGAGCTTACAATGAGCAGTTCTTC
CASSPSGAYNEQFF
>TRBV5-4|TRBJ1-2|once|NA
TGTGCCAGCAGCTCCAGGCTGGGGGGAGACTATGGCTACACCTTC
CASSSRLGGDYGYTF
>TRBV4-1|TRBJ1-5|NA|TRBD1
TGCGCCAGCAGCCCGAGGGACAGGGGGAGCAATCAGCCCCAGCATTTT
CASSPRDRGSNQPQHF
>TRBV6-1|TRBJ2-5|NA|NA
TGTGCCAGCAGTGAAGCCCCCTCAGGCTCCCAAGAGACCCAGTACTTC
CASSEAPSGSQETQYF
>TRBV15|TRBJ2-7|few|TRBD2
TGTGCCACCAGCAGGGTAGCGGGAGGGCCTTACGAGCAGTACTTC
CATSRVAGGPYEQYF
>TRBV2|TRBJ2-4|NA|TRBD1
TGTGCCAGCGGTAGAGGCGGGACAGGGACCAAAAACATTCAGTACTTC
CASGRGGTGTKNIQYF
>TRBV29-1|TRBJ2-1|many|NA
TGCAGCGTACTAAACCGAGAGCAGTTCTTC
CSVLNREQFF
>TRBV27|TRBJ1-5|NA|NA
TGTGCCAGCAGTCGACCACAGGGACCTAGGAATCAGCCCCAGCATTTT
CASSRPQGPRNQPQHF
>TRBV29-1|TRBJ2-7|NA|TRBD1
TGCAGCGTTCTAGAGGGACAGGGGGTCCCCTACGAGCAGTACTTC
CSVLEGQGVPYEQYF
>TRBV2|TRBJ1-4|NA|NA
TGTGCCAGCAGTGGGTCCCGGGCTAATGAAAAACTGTTTTTT
CASSGSRANEKLFF